This passage covers 17 T cell receptor beta chains from one sample sequenced in a study of vaccination and CD4 T cells after COVID-19. Treatment in this sample: approximately 9-day PBMC culture with coronavirus spike peptide pools or control peptides (ViraFEST assay). Oncomine TCR Beta short-read sequencing was applied to DNA from cultured CD4+ T cells. TCRdb analysed the PCR reads with MiXCR anew, one entry per CDR3 protein. The data contain about 18,000 distinct CDR3 sequences, 45% to 60% of them singletons. Antigens of these TCRs are unknown. Sequenced sample: CD4+ T cells from blood, cultured in vitro. The receptors shown here come from a human donor who had recovered from COVID-19.

This chain uses TRBV20-1 with TRBJ1-6; D gene uncertain. Per germline, CDR1 DFQATT and CDR2 SNEGSKA (reference sequence). The V end was cut by 0 bases, the J end by 2 bases, with 5 bases between. The CDR3 runs to 14 residues. For the CDR3, the DNA is TGCAGTGCTAGAGATCCGGCCTATAATTCACCCCTCCACTTT. Encoded protein: CSARDPAYNSPLHF.

The chain combines TRBV29-1 with TRBJ1-1; D is uncertain. The CDR3 is 12 residues long. The V gene lost 0 bases and the J gene lost 11 bases, with 13 bases spanning the gap. Germline CDR1 reads SQVTM; CDR2 reads ANQGSEA. CDR3 in amino acids: CSVEDQPFGAFF. CDR3 DNA: TGCAGCGTTGAAGATCAACCCTTTGGGGCTTTCTTT.

This clonotype was counted once. The chain combines TRBV7-9 with TRBJ1-2; D is undetermined. This CDR3 is built from 15 residues. The V gene lost 8 bases and the J gene lost 1 base, with 17 bases spanning the gap. The germline gives CDR1 SEHNR, CDR2 FQNEAQ (reference sequence). DNA for the CDR3: TGTGCCAGCGGACGGCCCGCATCGATTAACTATGGCTACACCTTC. Translating gives CASGRPASINYGYTF. Full variable domain (outside the CDR3, taken from reference TRBV7-9 and TRBJ1-2): DTGVSQNPRHKITKRGQNVTFRCDPISEHNRLYWYRQTLGQGPEFLTYFQNEAQLEKSRLLSDRFSAERPKGSFSTLEIQRTEQGDSAMYLCASGRPASINYGYTFGSGTRLTVV.

This sequence joins TRBV30 and TRBJ1-2; D unresolved. Germline V gene data show CDR1 as GTSNPN and CDR2 as SVGIG (reference sequence). V was shortened by 0 bases and J by 4 bases, with 15 bases between the two germline ends. CDR3 length: 15 amino acids. This CDR3 reads CAWSVTDLQSYGYTF. The CDR3 DNA follows: TGTGCCTGGAGTGTTACCGACCTACAGTCCTATGGCTACACCTTC.

J is TRBJ2-5 and V is TRBV10-3, with 9 bases fitting TRBD2. The CDR3 consists of 13 residues. The V and J ends lost 10 bases and 4 bases, in that order; junction bases with no gene match: 7. Looked up from germline, CDR1 is ENHRY and CDR2 is SYGVKD. CDR3 DNA sequence: TGTGCCAGTCTAGCGGGGAGGGGAGAGACCCAGTACTTC. It specifies CASLAGRGETQYF.

The V call is TRBV7-9, the J call TRBJ1-1; D uncertain. Germline lookup yields CDR1 SEHNR and CDR2 FQNEAQ (reference sequence). CDR3 length equals 16 residues. V was cut by 5 bases and J by 1 base, with 17 bases left in between. CDR3 residues: CASSPDTRFTNTEAFF. CDR3 in DNA: TGTGCCAGCAGCCCCGACACCCGCTTTACGAACACTGAAGCTTTCTTT.

The V call is TRBV7-6, the J call TRBJ2-1, with 8 bases that match TRBD1. The CDR3 sequence is 12 residues long. Germline loops: CDR1 SGHVS, CDR2 FNYEAQ. With V trimmed by 3 bases and J by 10 bases, 2 bases remained unmatched. CDR3 sequence: CASSFYRGEQFF. In DNA, the CDR3 is TGTGCCAGCAGCTTCTACAGGGGGGAGCAGTTCTTC.

This chain's CDR3 is CASSLGQGGTGELFF. CDR3 nucleotides: TGTGCCAGCAGCTTAGGTCAGGGGGGCACCGGGGAGCTGTTTTTT. V is TRBV7-6 and J is TRBJ2-2, with D maybe TRBD1 (7 bases). Germline V gene lookup returns CDR1 SGHVS and CDR2 FNYEAQ. The CDR3 runs 15 residues. V dropped 1 base and J dropped 4 bases, with 10 bases sitting between them.

V gene TRBV27 combines with J gene TRBJ2-5; 8 bases are shared with TRBD1. V shed 4 bases and J 6 bases; nucleotides not matched to a gene: 4. Germline V gene lookup returns CDR1 MNHEY and CDR2 SMNVEV (reference sequence). The CDR3 covers 13 residues. The CDR3 loop reads CASSSTGVQTQYF. CDR3 DNA: TGTGCCAGCAGTTCGACAGGGGTACAGACCCAGTACTTC.

This clonotype was seen only a few times. V and J are TRBV27 and TRBJ1-1; no reliable D call. V was clipped by 0 bases and J by 0 bases, with 5 bases between them. The CDR3 covers 14 residues. The germline CDR1 and CDR2 sequences are MNHEY and SMNVEV (reference sequence). The CDR3: CASSLSRVNTEAFF. CDR3 coding DNA: TGTGCCAGCAGTTTATCGAGGGTGAACACTGAAGCTTTCTTT.

The rearrangement joins TRBV2 to TRBJ2-3; 8 bases agree with TRBD2. The V segment lost 3 bases and the J segment 5 bases; nucleotides outside the gene matches: 7. Germline CDR1 reads SNHLY; CDR2 reads FYNNEI. This CDR3 spans 15 amino acids. The CDR3 protein is CASSDAGTRGDTQYF. CDR3 in DNA: TGTGCCAGCAGTGATGCCGGGACTAGGGGAGATACGCAGTATTTT.

The DNA of the CDR3 is TGCAGTGCTAGGATGAGCGCAGATACGCAGTATTTT. Translating it yields CSARMSADTQYF. The chain links TRBV20-1 to TRBJ2-3, with no clear D. The V end was cut by 3 bases, the J end by 4 bases, with 8 bases between. The CDR3 consists of 12 residues. The germline V gene encodes CDR1 DFQATT and CDR2 SNEGSKA (reference sequence).

The gene calls are TRBV12-5 and TRBJ2-7, with TRBD1 matching over 11 bases. CDR3 length: 15 amino acids. CDR1 is LGHNT, CDR2 FRNRAP, per germline. The ends lost 2 bases at V and 6 bases at J; junction bases unmatched: 6. As DNA, the CDR3 is TGTGCTAGTGGTTTGCTCCGGACAGGGGGCGCCGAGCAGTACTTC. Its translation is CASGLLRTGGAEQYF.

V and J are TRBV12-3 or TRBV12-4 and TRBJ1-3; perhaps TRBD1 as D (5 bases). The CDR3 totals 15 residues. Deletions cut 3 bases from V and 3 bases from J, with 12 bases between. This CDR3 reads CASSFSRVSGNTIYF. The CDR3 nucleotides are TGTGCCAGCAGTTTCTCCAGGGTTAGTGGAAACACCATATATTTT.

V gene TRBV11-2 combines with J gene TRBJ2-5; TRBD1 matches at 7 bases. Germline V lookup: CDR1 SGHAT, CDR2 FQNNGV. Germline trimming cut 8 bases from V and 4 bases from J; bases unmatched to any gene: 7. This CDR3 is built from 13 residues. The CDR3 loop reads CASERGLGETQYF. The CDR3 region has the DNA TGTGCCAGCGAAAGGGGGCTAGGAGAGACCCAGTACTTC.

There are a few counts of this clonotype. The rearrangement joins TRBV21-1 to TRBJ1-5; TRBD1 is taken as the D call from the table, unchecked against the DNA. TRBV21-1 is marked as a pseudogene. The CDR3 is made up of 14 amino acids. CDR3 sequence: CASSARSGNQPQHF. Written as DNA, the CDR3 is TGTGCTAGCAGCGCCCGGAGCGGCAATCAGCCCCAGCATTTT.

The chain is built from TRBV20-1 and TRBJ1-1; possibly TRBD1 for D (5 bases). The CDR3 runs to 14 residues. The V gene lost 6 bases and the J gene lost 0 bases, with 14 bases spanning the gap. The V gene's germline CDR1 is DFQATT and CDR2 SNEGSKA (reference sequence). CDR3 nucleotides: TGCAGTGCGGCCGGGGGAGGGCTGAACACTGAAGCTTTCTTT. Encoded protein: CSAAGGGLNTEAFF.